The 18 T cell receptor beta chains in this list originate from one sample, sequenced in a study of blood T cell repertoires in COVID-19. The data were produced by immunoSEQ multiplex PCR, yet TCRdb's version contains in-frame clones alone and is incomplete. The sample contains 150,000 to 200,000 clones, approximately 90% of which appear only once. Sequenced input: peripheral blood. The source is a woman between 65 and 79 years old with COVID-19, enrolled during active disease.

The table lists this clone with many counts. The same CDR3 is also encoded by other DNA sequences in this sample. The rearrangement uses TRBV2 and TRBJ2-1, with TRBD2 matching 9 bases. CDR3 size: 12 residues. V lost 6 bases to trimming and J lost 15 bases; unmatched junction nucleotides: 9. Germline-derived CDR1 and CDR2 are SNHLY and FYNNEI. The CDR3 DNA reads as TGTGCCAGCAGCCCCCTAGCGGGGATTAGGTTCTTC. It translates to CASSPLAGIRFF. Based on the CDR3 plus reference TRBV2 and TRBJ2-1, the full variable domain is EPEVTQTPSHQVTQMGQEVILRCVPISNHLYFYWYRQILGQKVEFLVSFYNNEISEKSEIFDDQFSVERPDGSNFTLKIRSTKLEDSAMYFCASSPLAGIRFFGPGTRLTVL.

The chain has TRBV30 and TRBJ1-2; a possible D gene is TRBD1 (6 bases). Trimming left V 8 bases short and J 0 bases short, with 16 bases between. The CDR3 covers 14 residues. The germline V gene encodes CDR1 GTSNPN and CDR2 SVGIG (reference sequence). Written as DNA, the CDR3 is TGTGCCGGAGCCAACAGGGCGACTAACTATGGCTACACCTTC. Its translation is CAGANRATNYGYTF. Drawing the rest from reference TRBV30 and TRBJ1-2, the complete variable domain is SQTIHQWPATLVQPVGSPLSLECTVEGTSNPNLYWYRQAAGRGLQLLFYSVGIGQISSEVPQNLSASRPQDRQFILSSKKLLLSDSGFYLCAGANRATNYGYTFGSGTRLTVV.

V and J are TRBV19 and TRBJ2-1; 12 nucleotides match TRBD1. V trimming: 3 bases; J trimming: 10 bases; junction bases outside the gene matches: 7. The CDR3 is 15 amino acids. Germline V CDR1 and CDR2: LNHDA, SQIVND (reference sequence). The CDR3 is CASSIRDRGREEQFF. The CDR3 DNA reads TGTGCCAGTAGTATCCGGGACAGGGGGCGCGAGGAGCAGTTCTTC.

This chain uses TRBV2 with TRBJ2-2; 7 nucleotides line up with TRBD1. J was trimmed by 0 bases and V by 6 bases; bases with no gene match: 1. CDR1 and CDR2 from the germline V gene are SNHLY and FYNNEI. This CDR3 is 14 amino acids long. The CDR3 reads CASRGTANTGELFF. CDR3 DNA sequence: TGTGCCAGCAGGGGGACAGCGAACACCGGGGAGCTGTTTTTT. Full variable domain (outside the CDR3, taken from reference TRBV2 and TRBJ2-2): EPEVTQTPSHQVTQMGQEVILRCVPISNHLYFYWYRQILGQKVEFLVSFYNNEISEKSEIFDDQFSVERPDGSNFTLKIRSTKLEDSAMYFCASRGTANTGELFFGEGSRLTVL.

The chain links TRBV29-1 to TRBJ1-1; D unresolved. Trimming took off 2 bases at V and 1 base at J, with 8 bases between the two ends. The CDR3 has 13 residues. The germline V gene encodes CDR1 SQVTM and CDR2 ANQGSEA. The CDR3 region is CSVESVGNTEAFF. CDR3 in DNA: TGCAGCGTTGAAAGTGTCGGGAACACTGAAGCTTTCTTT.

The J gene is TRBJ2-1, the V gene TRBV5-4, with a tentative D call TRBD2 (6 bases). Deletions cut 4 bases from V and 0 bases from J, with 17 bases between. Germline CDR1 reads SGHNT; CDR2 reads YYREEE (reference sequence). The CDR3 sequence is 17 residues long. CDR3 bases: TGTGCCAGCAGCCTTGGGGGAGGCTTTCGCTCCTACAATGAGCAGTTCTTC. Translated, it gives CASSLGGGFRSYNEQFF.

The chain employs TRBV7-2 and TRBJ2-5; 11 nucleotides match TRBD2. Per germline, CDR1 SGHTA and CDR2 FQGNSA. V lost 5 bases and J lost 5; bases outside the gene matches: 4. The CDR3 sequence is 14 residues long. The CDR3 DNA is TGTGCCAGCAGCGAGCGACTAGCGGGGGAGACCCAGTACTTC. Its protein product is CASSERLAGETQYF.

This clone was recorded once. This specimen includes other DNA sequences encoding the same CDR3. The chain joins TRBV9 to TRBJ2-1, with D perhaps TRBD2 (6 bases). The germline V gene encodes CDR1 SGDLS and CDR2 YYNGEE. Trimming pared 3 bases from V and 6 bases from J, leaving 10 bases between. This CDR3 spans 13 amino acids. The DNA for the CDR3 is TGTGCCAGCAGCGCGACTAGTCGCAATGAGCAGTTCTTC. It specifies CASSATSRNEQFF.

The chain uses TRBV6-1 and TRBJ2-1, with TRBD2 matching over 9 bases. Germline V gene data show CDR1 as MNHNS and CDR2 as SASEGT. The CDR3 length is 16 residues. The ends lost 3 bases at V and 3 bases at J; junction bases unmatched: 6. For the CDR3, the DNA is TGTGCCAGCAGTGAGGAGCTAGCGGGGCGCTACAATGAGCAGTTCTTC. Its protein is CASSEELAGRYNEQFF.

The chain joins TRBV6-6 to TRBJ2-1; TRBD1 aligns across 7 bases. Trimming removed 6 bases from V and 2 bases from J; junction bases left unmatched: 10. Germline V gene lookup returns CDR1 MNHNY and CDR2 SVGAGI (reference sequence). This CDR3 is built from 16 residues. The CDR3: CASRSRVQGAYNEQFF. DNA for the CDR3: TGTGCCAGCAGGTCACGGGTTCAGGGGGCCTACAATGAGCAGTTCTTC.

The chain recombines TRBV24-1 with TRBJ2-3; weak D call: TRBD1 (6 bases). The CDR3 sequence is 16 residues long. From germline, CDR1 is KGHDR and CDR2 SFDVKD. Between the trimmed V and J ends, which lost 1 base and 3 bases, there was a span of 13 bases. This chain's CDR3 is CATSDFSGTGTDTQYF. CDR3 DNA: TGTGCCACCAGTGATTTTTCCGGAACAGGGACAGATACGCAGTATTTT.

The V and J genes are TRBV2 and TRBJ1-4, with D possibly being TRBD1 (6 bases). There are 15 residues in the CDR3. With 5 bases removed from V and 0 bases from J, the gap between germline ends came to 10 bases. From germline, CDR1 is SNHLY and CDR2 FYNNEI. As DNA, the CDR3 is TGTGCCAGCAGTATCCGGACAGCAACTAATGAAAAACTGTTTTTT. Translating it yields CASSIRTATNEKLFF.

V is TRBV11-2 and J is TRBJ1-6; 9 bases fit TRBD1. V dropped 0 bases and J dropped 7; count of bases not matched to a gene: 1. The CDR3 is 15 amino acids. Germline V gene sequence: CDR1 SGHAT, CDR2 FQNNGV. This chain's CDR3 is CASSLEQGANSPLHF. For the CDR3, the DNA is TGTGCCAGCAGCTTAGAACAGGGGGCCAATTCACCCCTCCACTTT.

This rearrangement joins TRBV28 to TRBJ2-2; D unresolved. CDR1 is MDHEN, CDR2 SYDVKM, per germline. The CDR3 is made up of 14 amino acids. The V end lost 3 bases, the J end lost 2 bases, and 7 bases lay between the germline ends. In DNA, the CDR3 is TGTGCCAGCAGTTTGGGCAGAAACACCGGGGAGCTGTTTTTT. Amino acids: CASSLGRNTGELFF.

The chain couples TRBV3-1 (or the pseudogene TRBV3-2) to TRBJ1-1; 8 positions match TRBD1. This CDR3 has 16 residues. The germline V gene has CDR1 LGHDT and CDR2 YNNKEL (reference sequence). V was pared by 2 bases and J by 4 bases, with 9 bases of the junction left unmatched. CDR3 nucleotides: TGTGCCAGCAGCCAACGCGACAGGGGTCGGAGCACTGAAGCTTTCTTT. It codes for CASSQRDRGRSTEAFF.

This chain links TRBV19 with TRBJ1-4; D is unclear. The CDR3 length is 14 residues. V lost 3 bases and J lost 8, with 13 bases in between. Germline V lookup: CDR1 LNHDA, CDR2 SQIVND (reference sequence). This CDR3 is CASSIGSAGEKLFF. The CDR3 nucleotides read TGTGCCAGTAGTATTGGCAGCGCGGGGGAAAAACTGTTTTTT.

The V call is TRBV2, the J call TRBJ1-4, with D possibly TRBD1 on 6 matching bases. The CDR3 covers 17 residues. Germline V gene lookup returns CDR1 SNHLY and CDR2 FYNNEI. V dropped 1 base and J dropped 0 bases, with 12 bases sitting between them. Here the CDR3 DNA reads TGTGCCAGCAGTGAAGGGACAGCGCCAGCAACTAATGAAAAACTGTTTTTT. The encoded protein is CASSEGTAPATNEKLFF.

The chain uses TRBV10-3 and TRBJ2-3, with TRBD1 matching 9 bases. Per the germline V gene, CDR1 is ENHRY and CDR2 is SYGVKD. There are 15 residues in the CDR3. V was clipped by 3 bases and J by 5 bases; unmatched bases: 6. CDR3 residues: CAISDPGQGKDTQYF. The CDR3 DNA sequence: TGTGCCATCAGTGATCCGGGACAGGGCAAAGATACGCAGTATTTT.